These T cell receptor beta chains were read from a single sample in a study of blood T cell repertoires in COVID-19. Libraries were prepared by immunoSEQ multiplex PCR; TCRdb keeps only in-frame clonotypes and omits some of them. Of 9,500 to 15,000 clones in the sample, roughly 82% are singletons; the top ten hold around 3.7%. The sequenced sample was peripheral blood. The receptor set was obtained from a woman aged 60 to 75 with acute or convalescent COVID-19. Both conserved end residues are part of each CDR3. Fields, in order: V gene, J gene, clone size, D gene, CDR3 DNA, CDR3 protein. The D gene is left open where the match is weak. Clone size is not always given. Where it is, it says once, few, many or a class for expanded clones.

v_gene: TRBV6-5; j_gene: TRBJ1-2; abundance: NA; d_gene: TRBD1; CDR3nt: TGTGCCAGCAGTCGACAGGGGCAGGATGGCTACACCTTC; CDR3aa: CASSRQGQDGYTF
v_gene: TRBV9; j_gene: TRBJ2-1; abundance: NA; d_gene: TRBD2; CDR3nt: TGTGCCAGCAGCAGGGGCGGGGGTCCCTCCAATGAGCAGTTCTTC; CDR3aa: CASSRGGGPSNEQFF
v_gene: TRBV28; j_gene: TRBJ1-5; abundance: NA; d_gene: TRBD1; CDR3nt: TGTGCCAGCAGGGAACCGGGACAGGGGTATCAGCCCCAGCATTTT; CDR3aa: CASREPGQGYQPQHF
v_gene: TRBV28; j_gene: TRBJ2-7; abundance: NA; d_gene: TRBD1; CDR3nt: TGTGCCAGCAGTCCCACCCCCAAACAGGGGGCGTTGGAGCAGTACTTC; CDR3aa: CASSPTPKQGALEQYF
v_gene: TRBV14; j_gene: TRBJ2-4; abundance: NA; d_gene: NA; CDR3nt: TGTGCCAGCAGCCAAGGTGGGACACTCGGAAACATTCAGTACTTC; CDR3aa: CASSQGGTLGNIQYF
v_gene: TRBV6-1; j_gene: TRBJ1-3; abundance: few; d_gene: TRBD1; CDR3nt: TGTGCCAGCAGTGAGGGACAGCTAGTCTCTGGAAACACCATATATTTT; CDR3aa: CASSEGQLVSGNTIYF
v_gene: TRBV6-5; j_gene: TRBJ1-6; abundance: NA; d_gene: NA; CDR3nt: TGTGCCAGCGAAGACAGGTTCCAGTATAATTCACCCCTCCACTTT; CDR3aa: CASEDRFQYNSPLHF
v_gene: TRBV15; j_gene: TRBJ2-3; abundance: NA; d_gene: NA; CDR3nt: TGTGCCACCAGCAGAGTACTGAGTAGCACAGATACGCAGTATTTT; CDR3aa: CATSRVLSSTDTQYF
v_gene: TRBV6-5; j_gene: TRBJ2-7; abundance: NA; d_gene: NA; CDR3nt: TGTGCCAGCAGTTACTCTAGCTCCTACGAGCAGTACTTC; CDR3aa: CASSYSSSYEQYF
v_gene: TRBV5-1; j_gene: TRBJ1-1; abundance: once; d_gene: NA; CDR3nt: TGCGCCAGCCGAAGCTACACTGAAGCTTTCTTT; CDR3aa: CASRSYTEAFF
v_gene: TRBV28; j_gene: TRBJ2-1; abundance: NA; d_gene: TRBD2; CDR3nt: TGTGCCAGCAGTTCTTCAGGACTAGGGATCATACAATTCGGGCAGTTCTTC; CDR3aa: CASSSSGLGIIQFGQFF
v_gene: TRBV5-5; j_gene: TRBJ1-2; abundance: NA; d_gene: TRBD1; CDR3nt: TGTGCCAGCAGTTTCCGGGACAGCGCATCTCCTAACTATGGCTACACCTTC; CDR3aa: CASSFRDSASPNYGYTF
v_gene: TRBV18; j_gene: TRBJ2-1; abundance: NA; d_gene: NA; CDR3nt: TGTGCCAGCTCACCAGGGCCAGGGTCTAGCAATGAGCAGTTCTTC; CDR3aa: CASSPGPGSSNEQFF
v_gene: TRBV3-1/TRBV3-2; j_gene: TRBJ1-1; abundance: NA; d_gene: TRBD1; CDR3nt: TGTGCCAGCAGCCAGCAGGGACAGGGGTTCACTGAAGCTTTCTTT; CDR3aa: CASSQQGQGFTEAFF
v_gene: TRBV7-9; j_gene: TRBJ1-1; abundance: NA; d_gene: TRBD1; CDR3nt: TGTGCCAGCAGCCCCGAACCATCGACAGGGCGTTCTGAAGCTTTCTTT; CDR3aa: CASSPEPSTGRSEAFF
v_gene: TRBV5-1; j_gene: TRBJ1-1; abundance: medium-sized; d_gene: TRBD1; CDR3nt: TGCGCCAGCAGCTCGGGGTACAGGGGGCGCCTAAACACTGAAGCTTTCTTT; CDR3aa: CASSSGYRGRLNTEAFF
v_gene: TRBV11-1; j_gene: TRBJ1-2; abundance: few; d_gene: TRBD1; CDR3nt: TGTGCCAGCAGCTTGGGACAGGGTGGTGGCTACACCTTC; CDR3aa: CASSLGQGGGYTF
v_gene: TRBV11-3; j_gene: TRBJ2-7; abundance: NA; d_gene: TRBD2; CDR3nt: TGTGCCAGCAGCTTAGTCCCACTAGCGGGGGGGCCCGAGCAGTACTTC; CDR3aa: CASSLVPLAGGPEQYF
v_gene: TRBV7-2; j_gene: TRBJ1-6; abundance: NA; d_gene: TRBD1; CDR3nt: TGTGCCAGCAGTCCCCGGGGCGGGACAGCCGTTTTGCCCCTCCACTTT; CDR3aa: CASSPRGGTAVLPLHF
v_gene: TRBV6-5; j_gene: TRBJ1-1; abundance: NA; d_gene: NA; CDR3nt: TGTGCCAGTAGGAGAAGGGGTACCATGAACACTGAAGCTTTCTTT; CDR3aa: CASRRRGTMNTEAFF
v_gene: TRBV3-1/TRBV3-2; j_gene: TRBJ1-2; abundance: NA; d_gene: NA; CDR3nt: TGTGCCAGCAGCCTTAGGGGGGGGCAAGCTGGCGGCTACACCTTC; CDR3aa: CASSLRGGQAGGYTF
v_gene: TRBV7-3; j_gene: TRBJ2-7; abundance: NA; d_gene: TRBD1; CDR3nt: TGTGCCAGCAGCTTAACGACAGGGTCTGAGCAGTACTTC; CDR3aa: CASSLTTGSEQYF
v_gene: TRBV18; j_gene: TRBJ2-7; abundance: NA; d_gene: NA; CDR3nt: TGTGCCAGCTCACCACCCAGAGGCGAGCAGTACTTC; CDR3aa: CASSPPRGEQYF
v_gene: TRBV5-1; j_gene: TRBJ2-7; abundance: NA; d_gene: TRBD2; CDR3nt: TGCGCCAGCAGCTCCTCTTCACTAGCGGGACCCCGCGCCGAGCAGTACTTC; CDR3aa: CASSSSSLAGPRAEQYF
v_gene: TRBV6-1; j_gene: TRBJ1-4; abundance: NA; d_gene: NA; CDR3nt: TGTGCCAGCAGTGAAGGCGGGTTTAATGAAAAACTGTTTTTT; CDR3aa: CASSEGGFNEKLFF
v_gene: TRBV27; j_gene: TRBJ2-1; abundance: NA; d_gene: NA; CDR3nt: TGTGCCAGCAGCCTGGGCAGGGGCAATGAGCAGTTCTTC; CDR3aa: CASSLGRGNEQFF
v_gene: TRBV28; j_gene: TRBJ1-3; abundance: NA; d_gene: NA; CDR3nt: TGTGCCAGCAGTAAGGGGAACTCTGGAAACACCATATATTTT; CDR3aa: CASSKGNSGNTIYF
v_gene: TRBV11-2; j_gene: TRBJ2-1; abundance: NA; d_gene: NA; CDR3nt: TGTGCCAGCAGCTTATTCCCCCCTGGGGACTTATACAATGAGCAGTTCTTC; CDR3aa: CASSLFPPGDLYNEQFF
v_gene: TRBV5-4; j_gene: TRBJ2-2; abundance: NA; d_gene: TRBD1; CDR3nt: TGTGCCAGCAGCTACCGGGACAGGGTGAGCGGGGAGCTGTTTTTT; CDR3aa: CASSYRDRVSGELFF
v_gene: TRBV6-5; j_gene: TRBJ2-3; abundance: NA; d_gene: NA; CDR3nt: TGTGCCAGCAGCCGACTAACCCTAAGCACAGATACGCAGTATTTT; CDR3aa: CASSRLTLSTDTQYF
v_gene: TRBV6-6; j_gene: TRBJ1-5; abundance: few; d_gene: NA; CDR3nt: TGTGCCAGCAGTTACGGGGAGTTGGATCAGCCCCAGCATTTT; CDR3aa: CASSYGELDQPQHF
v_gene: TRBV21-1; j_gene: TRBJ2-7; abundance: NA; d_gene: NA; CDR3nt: TGTGCCAGCCGCCTAAGGGGGAAGTACGAGCAGTACTTC; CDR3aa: CASRLRGKYEQYF
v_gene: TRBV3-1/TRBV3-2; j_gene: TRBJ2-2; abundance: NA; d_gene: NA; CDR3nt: TGTGCCAGCAGCCAAGATCGTACAGGAAGGACCACCGGGGAGCTGTTTTTT; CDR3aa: CASSQDRTGRTTGELFF
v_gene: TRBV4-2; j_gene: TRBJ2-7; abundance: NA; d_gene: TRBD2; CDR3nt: TGTGCCAGCAGCCCTTGGGATAGGCTAGCGGGGGAAGGCGAGCAGTACTTC; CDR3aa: CASSPWDRLAGEGEQYF
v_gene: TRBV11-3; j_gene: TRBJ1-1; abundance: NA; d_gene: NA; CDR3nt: TGTGCCAGCAGCTCATACACTGAAGCTTTCTTT; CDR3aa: CASSSYTEAFF
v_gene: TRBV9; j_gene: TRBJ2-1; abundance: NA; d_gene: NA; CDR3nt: TGTGCCAGCAGCGTAGGCGCCAGAGGAGGGGAGCAGTTCTTC; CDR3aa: CASSVGARGGEQFF
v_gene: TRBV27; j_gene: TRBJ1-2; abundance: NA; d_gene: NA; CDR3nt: TGTGCCAGCGGCCCGATCTATGGCTACACCTTC; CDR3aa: CASGPIYGYTF
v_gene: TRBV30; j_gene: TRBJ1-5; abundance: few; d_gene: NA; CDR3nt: TGTGCCTGGAGTGTCAGGGGACGGCAGCCCCAGCATTTT; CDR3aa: CAWSVRGRQPQHF
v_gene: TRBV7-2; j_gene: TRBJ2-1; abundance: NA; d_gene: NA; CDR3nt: TGTGCCAGCAGCTTTTACCGGGTCAGCTACAATGAGCAGTTCTTC; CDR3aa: CASSFYRVSYNEQFF
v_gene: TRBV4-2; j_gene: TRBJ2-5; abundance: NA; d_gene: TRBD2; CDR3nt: TGTGCCAGCAGCCCCTTAGGGGCGGGGGACCAAGAGACCCAGTACTTC; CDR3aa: CASSPLGAGDQETQYF
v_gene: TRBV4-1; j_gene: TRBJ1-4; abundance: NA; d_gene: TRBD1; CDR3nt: TGCGCCAGCAGCCATTCCGTGACAGGGAAAGGTGAAAAACTGTTTTTT; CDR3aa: CASSHSVTGKGEKLFF
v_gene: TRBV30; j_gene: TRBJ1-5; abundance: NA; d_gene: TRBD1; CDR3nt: TGTGCCTGGAGCGAGACAGGGGGAGGGCCCCAGCATTTT; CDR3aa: CAWSETGGGPQHF
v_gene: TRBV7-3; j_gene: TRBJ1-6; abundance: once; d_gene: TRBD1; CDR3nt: TGTGCCAGCAGCTCCGGGACAGCATGGGATTCACCCCTCCACTTT; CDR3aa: CASSSGTAWDSPLHF